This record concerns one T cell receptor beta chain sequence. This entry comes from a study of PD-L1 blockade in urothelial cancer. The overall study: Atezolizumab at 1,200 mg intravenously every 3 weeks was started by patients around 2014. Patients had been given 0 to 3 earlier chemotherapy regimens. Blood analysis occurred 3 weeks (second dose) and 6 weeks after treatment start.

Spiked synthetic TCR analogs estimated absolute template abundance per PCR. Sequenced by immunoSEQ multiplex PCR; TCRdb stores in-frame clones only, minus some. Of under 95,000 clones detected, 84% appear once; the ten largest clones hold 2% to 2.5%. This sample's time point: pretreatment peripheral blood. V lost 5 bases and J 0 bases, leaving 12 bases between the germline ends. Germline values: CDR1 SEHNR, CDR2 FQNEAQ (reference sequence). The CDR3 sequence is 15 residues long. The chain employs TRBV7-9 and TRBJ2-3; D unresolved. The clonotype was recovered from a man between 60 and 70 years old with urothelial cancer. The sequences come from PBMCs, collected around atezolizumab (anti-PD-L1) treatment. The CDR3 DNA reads TGTGCCAGCAGCCCCCTTGGAGCTAGCACAGATACGCAGTATTTT. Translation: CASSPLGASTDTQYF.